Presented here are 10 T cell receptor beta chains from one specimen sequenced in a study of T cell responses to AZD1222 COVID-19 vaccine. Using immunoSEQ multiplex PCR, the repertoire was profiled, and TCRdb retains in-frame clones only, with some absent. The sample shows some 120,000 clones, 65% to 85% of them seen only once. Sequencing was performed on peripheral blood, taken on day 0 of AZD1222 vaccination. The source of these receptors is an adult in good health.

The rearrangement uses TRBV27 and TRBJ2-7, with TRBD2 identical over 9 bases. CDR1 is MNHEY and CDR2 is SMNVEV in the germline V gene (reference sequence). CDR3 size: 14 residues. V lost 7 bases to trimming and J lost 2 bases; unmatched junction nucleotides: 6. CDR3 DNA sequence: TGTGCCAGCAAGGCTAGCGGGGCCACCTACGAGCAGTACTTC. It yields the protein CASKASGATYEQYF.

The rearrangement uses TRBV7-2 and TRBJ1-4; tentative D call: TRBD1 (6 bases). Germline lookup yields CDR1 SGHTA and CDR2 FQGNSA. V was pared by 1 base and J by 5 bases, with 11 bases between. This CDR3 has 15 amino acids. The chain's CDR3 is CASSLGLQGNEKLFF. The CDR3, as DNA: TGTGCCAGCAGCTTAGGGCTTCAGGGGAATGAAAAACTGTTTTTT.

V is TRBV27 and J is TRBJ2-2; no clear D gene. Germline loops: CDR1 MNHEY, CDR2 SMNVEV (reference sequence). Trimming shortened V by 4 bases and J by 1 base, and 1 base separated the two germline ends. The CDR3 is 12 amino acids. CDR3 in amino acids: CASSWNTGELFF. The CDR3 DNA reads TGTGCCAGCAGTTGGAACACCGGGGAGCTGTTTTTT.

The CDR3, as DNA: TGTGCCAGCAGTTCGGACAGGGGGTTTACTGAAGCTTTCTTT. Translated: CASSSDRGFTEAFF. The chain uses TRBV6-1 and TRBJ1-1; 10 bases are shared with TRBD1. CDR1 MNHNS and CDR2 SASEGT come from the germline V gene. The V gene end was trimmed by 5 bases and the J gene end by 5 bases; junction bases not matched to a gene: 5. The CDR3 is 14 amino acids.

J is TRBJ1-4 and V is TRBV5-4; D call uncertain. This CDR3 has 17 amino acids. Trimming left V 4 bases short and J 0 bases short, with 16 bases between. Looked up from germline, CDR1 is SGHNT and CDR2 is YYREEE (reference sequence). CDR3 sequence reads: CASSRAAGGSTNEKLFF. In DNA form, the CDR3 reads TGTGCCAGCAGCCGGGCCGCCGGAGGTTCAACTAATGAAAAACTGTTTTTT.

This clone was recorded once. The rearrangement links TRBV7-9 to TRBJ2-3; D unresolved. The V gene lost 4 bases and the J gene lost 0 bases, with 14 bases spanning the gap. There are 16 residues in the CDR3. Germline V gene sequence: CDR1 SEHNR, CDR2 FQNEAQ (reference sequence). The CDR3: CASSSRAATSTDTQYF. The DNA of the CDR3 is TGTGCCAGCAGCTCCCGGGCGGCTACTAGCACAGATACGCAGTATTTT.

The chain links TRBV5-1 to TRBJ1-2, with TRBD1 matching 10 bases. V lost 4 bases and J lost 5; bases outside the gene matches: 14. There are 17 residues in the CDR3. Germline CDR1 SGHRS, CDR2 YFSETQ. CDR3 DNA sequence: TGCGCCAGCAGCCCACTGCCGACAGGGGGCGGATGGTATGGCTACACCTTC. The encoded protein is CASSPLPTGGGWYGYTF.

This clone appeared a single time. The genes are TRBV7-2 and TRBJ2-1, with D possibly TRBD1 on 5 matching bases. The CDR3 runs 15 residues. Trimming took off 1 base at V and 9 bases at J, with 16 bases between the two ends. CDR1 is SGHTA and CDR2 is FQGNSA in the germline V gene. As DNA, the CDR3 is TGTGCCAGCAGCTTAGGAAACAGAAGGGGCGGTGAGCAGTTCTTC. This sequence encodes CASSLGNRRGGEQFF. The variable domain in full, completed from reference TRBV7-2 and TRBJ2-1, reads GAGVSQSPSNKVTEKGKDVELRCDPISGHTALYWYRQSLGQGLEFLIYFQGNSAPDKSGLPSDRFSAERTGGSVSTLTIQRTQQEDSAVYLCASSLGNRRGGEQFFGPGTRLTVL.

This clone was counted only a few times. For the CDR3, the DNA is TGTGCCAGCAGCCCGACTAGACGAGTCACAGATACGCAGTATTTT. Protein product: CASSPTRRVTDTQYF. The rearrangement joins TRBV7-3 to TRBJ2-3; possible D gene TRBD2, 6 bases. Trimming stripped 5 bases from V and 2 bases from J, with 14 bases between. There are 15 residues in the CDR3. The germline V gene has CDR1 SGHTA and CDR2 FQGTGA.

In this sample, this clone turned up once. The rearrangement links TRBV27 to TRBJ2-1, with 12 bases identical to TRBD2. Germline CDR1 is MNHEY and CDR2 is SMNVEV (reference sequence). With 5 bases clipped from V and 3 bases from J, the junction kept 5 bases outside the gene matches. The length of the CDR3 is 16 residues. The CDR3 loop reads CASSQTSGGRYNEQFF. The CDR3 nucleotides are TGTGCCAGCAGTCAAACTAGCGGGGGGCGCTACAATGAGCAGTTCTTC.